The clone carrying this TCR beta chain occurred many times. Antigen unknown. RNA transcripts served as the template for amplifying TCR beta CDR3 regions. Carried out on the TCR CDR3, a first-round RT-PCR used the HTBI primer set. TCRdb called the multiplex PCR reads again in MiXCR, with one record for every CDR3 protein. The sample has a few hundred thousand distinct CDR3 sequences; under 15% are singletons. The data originate from a study of T cells in Graves' hyperthyroidism and ophthalmopathy. Subjects aged 18 to 65 presented with newly diagnosed hyperthyroidism of less than 2 months' duration. Using around 10 ml of fresh peripheral blood, PBMCs were prepared. CDR3 length equals 16 residues. CDR1 LGHDT and CDR2 YNNKEL come from the germline V gene (reference sequence). V lost 0 bases and J 0 bases, leaving 9 bases between the germline ends. Study-level findings and limits: Most clonotypes expanded in thyroid above 0.001 were likewise present in blood.

Material: blood. The sequence was collected from a woman between 25 and 40 years old with Graves' hyperthyroidism. The rearrangement uses TRBV3-1 and TRBJ1-3; no clear D gene. The chain's CDR3 is CASSQERRDSGNTIYF. Here the CDR3 DNA reads TGTGCCAGCAGCCAAGAGAGAAGGGACTCTGGAAACACCATATATTTT.